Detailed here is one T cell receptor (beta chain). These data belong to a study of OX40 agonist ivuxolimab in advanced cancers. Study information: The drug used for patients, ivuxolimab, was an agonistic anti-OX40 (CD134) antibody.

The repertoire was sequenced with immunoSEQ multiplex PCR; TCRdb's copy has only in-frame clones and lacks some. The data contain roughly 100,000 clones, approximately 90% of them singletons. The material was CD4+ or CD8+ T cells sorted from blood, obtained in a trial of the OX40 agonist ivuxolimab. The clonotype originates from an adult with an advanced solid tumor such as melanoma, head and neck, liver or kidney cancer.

CDR3 sequence reads: CASSLRPGSTEAFF. The CDR3 nucleotides are TGTGCCAGCAGCTTACGCCCAGGGTCCACTGAAGCTTTCTTT. The chain employs TRBV7-2 and TRBJ1-1; tentatively, D is TRBD1 (5 bases). The CDR3 is 14 amino acids. Germline CDR1 and CDR2: SGHTA and FQGNSA. Trimming removed 2 bases from V and 4 bases from J, with 11 bases in between.